Following are 4 T cell receptor beta chains from one sample sequenced in a study of control samples from healthy donors and cancer patients. TCRdb's copy holds only in-frame clones and misses some; the assay was immunoSEQ multiplex PCR. The data contain 150,000 or so clones, 80% to 95% of them singletons. Sequencing was done on a sample of blood. All receptors come from a young man in good health.

This clone has only one observation. V usage is TRBV20-1 and J usage is TRBJ1-3; D ambiguous. Per the germline V gene, CDR1 is DFQATT and CDR2 is SNEGSKA (reference sequence). Trimming pared 5 bases from V and 4 bases from J, leaving 6 bases between. This CDR3 region has 11 residues. CDR3 residues: CSAFYGNTIYF. Here the CDR3 DNA reads TGCAGTGCTTTCTACGGAAACACCATATATTTT.

J is TRBJ2-2 and V is TRBV19; TRBD2 might be the D (6 bases). CDR1 is LNHDA, CDR2 SQIVND, per germline (reference sequence). Trimming removed 10 bases from V and 4 bases from J, with 19 bases in between. There are 15 residues in the CDR3. The CDR3 DNA sequence: TGTGCCACCAAGGAGAGTCTGCGGGGCACCGGGGAGCTGTTTTTT. Protein: CATKESLRGTGELFF.

This chain joins TRBV6-6 and TRBJ1-1; 7 positions agree with TRBD1. The ends lost 6 bases at V and 8 bases at J; junction bases unmatched: 3. The CDR3 consists of 11 residues. The germline CDR1 and CDR2 sequences are MNHNY and SVGAGI (reference sequence). The CDR3 sequence: CASRIQGEAFF. In DNA, the CDR3 is TGTGCCAGCAGGATACAGGGGGAAGCTTTCTTT.

V is TRBV7-9 and J is TRBJ2-7; the match to TRBD1 covers 7 bases. The germline V gene encodes CDR1 SEHNR and CDR2 FQNEAQ (reference sequence). The V and J ends lost 5 bases and 5 bases, in that order; junction bases with no gene match: 6. The CDR3 totals 13 residues. The CDR3 DNA follows: TGTGCCAGCAGCCCAGCCACAGGGGACGAGCAGTACTTC. Translated, it gives CASSPATGDEQYF.